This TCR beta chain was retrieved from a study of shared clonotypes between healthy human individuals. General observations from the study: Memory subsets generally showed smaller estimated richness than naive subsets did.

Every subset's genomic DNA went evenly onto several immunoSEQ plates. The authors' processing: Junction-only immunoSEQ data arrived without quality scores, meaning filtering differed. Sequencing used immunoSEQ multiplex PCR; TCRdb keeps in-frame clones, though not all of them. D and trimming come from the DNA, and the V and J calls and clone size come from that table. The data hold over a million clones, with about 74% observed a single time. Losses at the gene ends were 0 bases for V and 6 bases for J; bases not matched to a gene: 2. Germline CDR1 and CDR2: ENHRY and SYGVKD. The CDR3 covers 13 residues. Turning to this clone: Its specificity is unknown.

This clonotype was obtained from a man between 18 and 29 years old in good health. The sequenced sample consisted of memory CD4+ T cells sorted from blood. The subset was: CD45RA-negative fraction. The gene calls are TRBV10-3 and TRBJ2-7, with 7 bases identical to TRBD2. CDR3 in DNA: TGTGCCATCAGTGAGTCGGGGGGGATCGAGCAGTACTTC. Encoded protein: CAISESGGIEQYF.